These 20 T cell receptor beta chains originate from one sample sequenced in a study of cytomegalovirus exposure and HLA in healthy donors. 13 Jbeta primers and 60 Vbeta primers were used for the PCR. The protocol was immunoSEQ multiplex PCR, while the TCRdb copy is restricted to in-frame clones and leaves out a portion. The sample lists under 250,000 clones; about 78% were seen once. Material for sequencing was PBMCs. These TCRs come from a male donor in good health and CMV-seronegative.

The chain is built from TRBV19 and TRBJ1-1, with D possibly being TRBD1 (5 bases). This CDR3 has 12 amino acids. Germline V gene sequence: CDR1 LNHDA, CDR2 SQIVND (reference sequence). The V and J ends lost 8 bases and 2 bases respectively, with 9 bases between them. The CDR3 loop is CASFGGNTEAFF. CDR3 nucleotide sequence: TGTGCCAGTTTCGGGGGAAACACTGAAGCTTTCTTT.

The V gene is TRBV14, the J gene TRBJ2-7, with 10 bases lining up with TRBD1. Trimming at V came to 4 bases and at J to 2 bases, leaving 2 bases not matched to a gene. The CDR3 is 14 amino acids. CDR1 is SGHDN, CDR2 FVKESK, per germline. The CDR3 spells CASSPTGGTYEQYF. The CDR3 DNA reads TGTGCCAGCAGCCCGACAGGGGGCACCTACGAGCAGTACTTC.

Only a few counts were recorded for this clone. The gene calls are TRBV4-2 and TRBJ2-7; D possibly corresponds to TRBD2 (6 bases). The germline V gene encodes CDR1 LGHNA and CDR2 YNFKEQ. V was clipped by 1 base and J by 3 bases, with 16 bases between them. The CDR3 runs to 16 residues. CDR3 DNA sequence: TGTGCCAGCAGCCAAGGACCGGGACTGGGGGGCTACGAGCAGTACTTC. Its translation is CASSQGPGLGGYEQYF.

This rearrangement joins TRBV27 to TRBJ2-7; 10 nucleotides agree with TRBD2. This CDR3 is 15 amino acids long. Trimming took 4 bases from V and 2 from J; bases not matched to a gene: 5. The germline V gene has CDR1 MNHEY and CDR2 SMNVEV (reference sequence). The CDR3 region is CASSSGLAATYEQYF. CDR3 DNA: TGTGCCAGCAGTTCCGGACTAGCGGCCACCTACGAGCAGTACTTC.

The chain links TRBV7-3 to TRBJ2-5, with 10 bases matching TRBD1. This CDR3 spans 14 amino acids. CDR1 SGHTA and CDR2 FQGTGA come from the germline V gene. The trim removed 4 bases at V and 6 bases at J, leaving 5 bases unmatched. CDR3 sequence (DNA): TGTGCCAGCAGCTCAGGGGACAGGGGAAAGACCCAGTACTTC. The encoded protein is CASSSGDRGKTQYF.

In its sample, this clone was seen a few times. Written as DNA, the CDR3 is TGTGCCAGCAGCTTGACTAGCGGGATGGATACGCAGTATTTT. It encodes CASSLTSGMDTQYF. This sequence joins TRBV7-8 and TRBJ2-3; 11 bases match TRBD2. This CDR3 region has 14 residues. V dropped 3 bases and J dropped 6; count of bases not matched to a gene: 2. Germline V CDR1 and CDR2: SGHVS, FQNEAQ.

In this sample, this clone turned up a few times. The gene calls are TRBV5-5 and TRBJ2-7; D remains ambiguous. The V gene lost 2 bases and the J gene lost 2 bases, with 8 bases spanning the gap. The length of the CDR3 is 13 residues. Per the germline V gene, CDR1 is SGHKS and CDR2 is YYEKEE (reference sequence). The CDR3 bases are TGTGCCAGCAGCTTAGTACAGCCCTACGAGCAGTACTTC. Translation: CASSLVQPYEQYF.

The chain carries TRBV5-4 and TRBJ2-1; perhaps TRBD2 as D (5 bases). Germline values: CDR1 SGHNT, CDR2 YYREEE (reference sequence). CDR3 length: 14 residues. V shed 4 bases and J shed 9 bases, with 17 bases lying between them. Here the CDR3 reads CASSPLLGVGEQFF. The CDR3, as DNA: TGTGCCAGCAGCCCCCTTTTGGGAGTAGGTGAGCAGTTCTTC.

J is TRBJ2-5 and V is TRBV5-1, with TRBD1 identical over 7 bases. V lost 4 bases and J lost 7; bases outside the gene matches: 10. The CDR3 is 14 residues long. The germline gives CDR1 SGHRS, CDR2 YFSETQ. This CDR3 is CASSLTGAPGTQYF. The CDR3 region has the DNA TGCGCCAGCAGCCTAACAGGGGCCCCAGGGACCCAGTACTTC. The full variable domain, with the rest looked up from reference TRBV5-1 and TRBJ2-5, is KAGVTQTPRYLIKTRGQQVTLSCSPISGHRSVSWYQQTPGQGLQFLFEYFSETQRNKGNFPGRFSGRQFSNSRSEMNVSTLELGDSALYLCASSLTGAPGTQYFGPGTRLLVL.

For the CDR3, the DNA is TGTGCCAGTAGTAGACGGACTAGCGGGATGGAGACCCAGTACTTC. Its protein is CASSRRTSGMETQYF. V and J are TRBV19 and TRBJ2-5, with TRBD2 identical over 12 bases. CDR3 length: 15 amino acids. Trimming cost V 4 bases and J 5 bases; bases outside gene matches: 5. Germline values: CDR1 LNHDA, CDR2 SQIVND (reference sequence).

This chain joins TRBV15 and TRBJ1-2, with 8 nucleotides matching TRBD1. The CDR3 loop spans 14 amino acids. Per the germline V gene, CDR1 is LNHNV and CDR2 is YYDKDF (reference sequence). The trim removed 1 base at V and 7 bases at J, leaving 5 bases unmatched. The CDR3 DNA sequence: TGTGCCACCAGCAGAGGCCAGGGGGCGTCTGGCTACACCTTC. Residues: CATSRGQGASGYTF.

The gene calls are TRBV6-5 and TRBJ1-5; 9 bases fit TRBD1. The CDR3 runs to 15 residues. CDR1 MNHEY and CDR2 SVGAGI come from the germline V gene. The V and J ends lost 4 bases and 4 bases, in that order; junction bases with no gene match: 5. The CDR3 nucleotides are TGTGCCAGCAGTTCCATGGGACAGGGTAATCAGCCCCAGCATTTT. Amino acid sequence: CASSSMGQGNQPQHF.

This chain links TRBV2 with TRBJ1-2, with TRBD1 matching 7 bases. CDR1 and CDR2 (germline): SNHLY, FYNNEI. The CDR3 runs to 16 residues. J was trimmed by 4 bases and V by 5 bases; bases with no gene match: 13. In DNA, the CDR3 is TGTGCCAGCAGTAAAGACCCAGGGGGAGTTGGCTATGGCTACACCTTC. Translated: CASSKDPGGVGYGYTF.

The gene calls are TRBV5-6 and TRBJ1-4; 10 bases align to TRBD1. Unmatched junction bases numbered 6, after V lost 4 bases and J lost 0 bases. The CDR3 sequence is 17 residues long. The germline gives CDR1 SGHDT, CDR2 YYEEEE. CDR3 sequence reads: CASSAGQGPTTNEKLFF. In DNA, the CDR3 is TGTGCCAGCAGCGCGGGACAGGGGCCGACAACTAATGAAAAACTGTTTTTT.

The chain joins TRBV6-1 to TRBJ2-1, with unresolved D. The germline CDR1 and CDR2 sequences are MNHNS and SASEGT. Trimming removed 5 bases at V and 0 bases at J, with 11 bases between. There are 15 residues in the CDR3. Here the CDR3 DNA reads TGTGCCAGCAGTCTAGAGGAAAGCTCCTACAATGAGCAGTTCTTC. Encoded protein: CASSLEESSYNEQFF.

This clone was observed a few times. The chain employs TRBV6-1 and TRBJ1-1; TRBD1 might be the D (5 bases). The V end lost 2 bases, the J end lost 0 bases, and 13 bases lay between the germline ends. The CDR3 has 16 residues. Germline-derived CDR1 and CDR2 are MNHNS and SASEGT. CDR3 bases: TGTGCCAGCAGTGAATCCCCGCAGGGATTGAACACTGAAGCTTTCTTT. The encoded protein is CASSESPQGLNTEAFF.

The V gene is TRBV25-1, the J gene TRBJ1-1, with D uncertain. Per germline, CDR1 MGHDK and CDR2 SYGVNS. This CDR3 spans 15 amino acids. The V end lost 6 bases, the J end lost 5 bases, and 19 bases lay between the germline ends. CDR3 loop: CASREGGPLGTEAFF. CDR3 nucleotides: TGTGCCAGCAGAGAGGGTGGGCCATTGGGTACTGAAGCTTTCTTT.

The genes are TRBV5-1 and TRBJ2-1; 7 bases line up with TRBD1. The CDR3 extends over 15 amino acids. After removal of 6 bases from V and 6 bases from J, the junction contained 12 bases not matched to a gene. Germline V gene data show CDR1 as SGHRS and CDR2 as YFSETQ. The CDR3 coding sequence is TGCGCCAGCACCCGGTCCGGGACAGCCGGCAATGAGCAGTTCTTC. Translating it yields CASTRSGTAGNEQFF.

This clone was detected only a few times. The chain couples TRBV29-1 to TRBJ2-5; 11 nucleotides match TRBD2. The CDR3 extends over 14 amino acids. Trimming took 7 bases from V and 4 from J; bases not matched to a gene: 8. Germline CDR1 is SQVTM and CDR2 is ANQGSEA. CDR3 nucleotide sequence: TGCAGCGGATACGGGACTAGCGGTATAGAGACCCAGTACTTC. It yields the protein CSGYGTSGIETQYF.

The V and J genes are TRBV11-2 and TRBJ2-7; D unresolved. V gave up 5 bases and J gave up 3 bases, with 8 bases separating them. The CDR3 runs 12 residues. CDR1 and CDR2 (germline): SGHAT, FQNNGV. CDR3 DNA: TGTGCCAGCAGCCCGAGGCACTACGAGCAGTACTTC. Protein: CASSPRHYEQYF. Full variable domain (rest looked up from reference TRBV11-2 and TRBJ2-7): EAGVAQSPRYKIIEKRQSVAFWCNPISGHATLYWYQQILGQGPKLLIQFQNNGVVDDSQLPKDRFSAERLKGVDSTLKIQPAKLEDSAVYLCASSPRHYEQYFGPGTRLTVT.